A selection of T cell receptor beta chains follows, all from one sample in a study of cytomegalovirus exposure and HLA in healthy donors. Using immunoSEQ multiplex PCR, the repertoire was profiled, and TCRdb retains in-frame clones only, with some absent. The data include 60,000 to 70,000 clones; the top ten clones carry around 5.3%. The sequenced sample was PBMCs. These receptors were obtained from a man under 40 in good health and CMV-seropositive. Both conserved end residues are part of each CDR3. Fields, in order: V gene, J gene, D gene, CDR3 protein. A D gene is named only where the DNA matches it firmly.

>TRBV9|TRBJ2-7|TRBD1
CASSPDRDYEQYF
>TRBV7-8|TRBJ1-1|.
CASRSRGTEAFF
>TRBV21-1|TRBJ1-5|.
CASRNGTGYSNQPQHF
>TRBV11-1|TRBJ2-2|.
CASSFHTNTGELFF
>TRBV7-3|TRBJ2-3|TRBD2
CASSFSAGGPVDTQYF
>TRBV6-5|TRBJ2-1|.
CASSPQEVDEQFF
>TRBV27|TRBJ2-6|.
CASSSTSGANVLTF
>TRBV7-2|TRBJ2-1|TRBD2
CASSRILSGRASYNEQFF
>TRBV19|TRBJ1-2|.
CASSMWTINGYTF
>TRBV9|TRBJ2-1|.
CASSVQQGGYNEQFF
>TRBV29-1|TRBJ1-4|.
CSAGETANEKLFF
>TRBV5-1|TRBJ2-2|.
CASSPAGGSTGELFF
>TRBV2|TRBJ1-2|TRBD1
CASSAGQGIHYGYTF
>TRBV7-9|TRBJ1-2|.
CASSARGWGDGYTF
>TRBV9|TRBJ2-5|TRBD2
CASSTGTSGGAVEETQYF
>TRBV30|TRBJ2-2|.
CAWGGAGELFF
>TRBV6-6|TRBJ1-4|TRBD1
CASSGTGRNEKLFF
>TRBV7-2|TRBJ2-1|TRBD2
CASSLGLLASGGSDNEQFF
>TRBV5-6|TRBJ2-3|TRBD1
CASSSGQPRDTQYF
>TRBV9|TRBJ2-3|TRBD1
CASSVVSMRQGSDTQYF
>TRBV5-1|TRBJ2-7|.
CASSYLADPAYEQYF
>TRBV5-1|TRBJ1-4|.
CASSLLPSINEKLFF
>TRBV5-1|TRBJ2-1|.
CASSLRSTRSNEQFF
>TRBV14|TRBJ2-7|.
CASSQGHTYEQYF
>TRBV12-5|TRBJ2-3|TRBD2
CASGLGLAGTDTQYF
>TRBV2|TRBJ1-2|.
CAKMDSQNAVGYTF
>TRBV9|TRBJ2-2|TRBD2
CASSVDAGANTGELFF
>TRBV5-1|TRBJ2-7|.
CASSGDPTSAYEQYF
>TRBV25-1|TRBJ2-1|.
CASSRGGDNEQFF
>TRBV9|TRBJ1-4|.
CASCSGERGEKLFF
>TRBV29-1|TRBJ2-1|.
CSVEDPGHVNNEQFF
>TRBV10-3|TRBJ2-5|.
CAISDEWGGGETQYF
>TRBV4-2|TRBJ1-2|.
CASSQAQGGGYTF
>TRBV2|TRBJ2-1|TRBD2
CASSEREITYNEQFF
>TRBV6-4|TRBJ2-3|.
CASSDGTFSTDTQYF
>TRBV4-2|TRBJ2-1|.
CASSQDLGGINEQFF
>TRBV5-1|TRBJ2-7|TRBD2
CASSFTSGSGYEQYF
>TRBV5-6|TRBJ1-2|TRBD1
CASSSMKVRGGDSYGYTF
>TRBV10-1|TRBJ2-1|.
CASSPGGLAYNEQFF
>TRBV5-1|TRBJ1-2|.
CASSPGYGYTF
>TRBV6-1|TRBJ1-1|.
CASSEDWQGFYYTEAFF
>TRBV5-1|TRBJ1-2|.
CASSLARADGYNYGYTF
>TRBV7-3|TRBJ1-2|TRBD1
CASSLNAQGHGYTF
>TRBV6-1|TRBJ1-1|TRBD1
CASSTGANTEAFF
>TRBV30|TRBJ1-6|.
CAWGKGISPLHF
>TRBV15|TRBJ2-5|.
CATSARYKRGTPRGTQYF
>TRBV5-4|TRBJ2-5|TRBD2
CASSTRGTRGETQYF
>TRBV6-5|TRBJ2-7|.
CASSSQGRYYEQYF
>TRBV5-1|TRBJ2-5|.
CASRLLGVQETQYF
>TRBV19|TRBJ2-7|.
CASSEDGTYEQYF
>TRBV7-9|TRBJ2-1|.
CASSLDSASDNEQFF
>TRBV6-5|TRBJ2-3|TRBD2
CASSLTSGGPDTQYF
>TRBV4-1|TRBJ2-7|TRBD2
CASSQAGGSYEQYF
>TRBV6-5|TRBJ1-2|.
CASQAPPNYGYTF
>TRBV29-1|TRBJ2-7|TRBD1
CSVEEGQGFNEQYF
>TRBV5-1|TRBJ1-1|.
CASSLAFGDTEAFF
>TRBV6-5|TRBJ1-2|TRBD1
CASSLSTQGANGYTF
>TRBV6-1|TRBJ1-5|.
CASTLENSNQPQHF
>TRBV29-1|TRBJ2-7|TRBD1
CSAGQGNPYEQYF
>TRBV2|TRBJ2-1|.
CASSGGDGDPTGEQFF